What follows are 27 T cell receptor beta chains derived from one specimen sequenced in a study of Ad26.COV2.S vaccination and SARS-CoV-2 variants. Measured with immunoSEQ multiplex PCR; TCRdb has only the in-frame clones, and not every one. The sample carries some 640,000 clones, roughly nine tenths recorded once. The treatment denotes: roughly 19 received Ad26.COV2.S at low or high dose, single or two shots; five or six received placebo; per-sample allocation not given. Specimen acquisition occurred on day 63 following the initial vaccine or placebo injection. Sequencing used peripheral blood, obtained in a trial of Ad26.COV2.S vaccine versus placebo. The receptors come from a person aged 18-65 years who received the Ad26.COV2.S COVID-19 vaccine or a placebo.

The gene calls are TRBV7-2 and TRBJ1-2, with a possible D match to TRBD1 (5 bases). Trimming cost V 4 bases and J 8 bases, with 11 bases left between them. Germline V gene data show CDR1 as SGHTA and CDR2 as FQGNSA. This CDR3 is 12 amino acids long. CDR3 bases: TGTGCCAGCAGCTCCTGGGGGGGAGGCTACACCTTC. Translation: CASSSWGGGYTF.

There are a few counts of this clone. The chain carries TRBV7-2 and TRBJ1-6; D call uncertain. Germline V gene lookup returns CDR1 SGHTA and CDR2 FQGNSA. V was cut by 5 bases and J by 4 bases, with 9 bases left in between. This CDR3 comprises 14 residues. CDR3 DNA sequence: TGTGCCAGCAGCCCCGGGATGTATAATTCACCCCTCCACTTT. Encoded protein: CASSPGMYNSPLHF.

The V gene is TRBV7-9, the J gene TRBJ1-3; no firm D call. This CDR3 is built from 14 residues. CDR1 and CDR2 (germline): SEHNR, FQNEAQ (reference sequence). V lost 0 bases and J lost 2, with 5 bases in between. The CDR3 here is CASSLAGPGNTIYF. The CDR3 DNA reads as TGTGCCAGCAGCTTAGCTGGGCCTGGAAACACCATATATTTT.

The chain links TRBV19 to TRBJ2-7, with 11 bases identical to TRBD2. Germline values: CDR1 LNHDA, CDR2 SQIVND (reference sequence). V lost 5 bases and J lost 1; bases outside the gene matches: 7. CDR3 length: 16 amino acids. CDR3 region: CASSPQGTSGSYEQYF. The DNA of the CDR3 is TGTGCCAGTAGTCCCCAGGGGACTAGCGGATCCTACGAGCAGTACTTC.

CDR3 DNA: TGTGCCACCAGCAAGGTGAGCTCCTACAATGAGCAGTTCTTC. This sequence encodes CATSKVSSYNEQFF. The chain employs TRBV15 and TRBJ2-1; D gene ambiguous. Germline loops: CDR1 LNHNV, CDR2 YYDKDF (reference sequence). The germline V and J ends were trimmed by 4 bases and 0 bases, with 7 bases remaining between them. This CDR3 has 14 residues.

This chain uses TRBV27 with TRBJ1-5, with D possibly being TRBD1 (5 bases). Germline loops: CDR1 MNHEY, CDR2 SMNVEV (reference sequence). CDR3 size: 14 residues. Deletions cut 3 bases from V and 6 bases from J, with 12 bases between. As DNA, the CDR3 is TGTGCCAGCAGTTTGGCCGCCGGGGGTCAGCCCCAGCATTTT. This sequence encodes CASSLAAGGQPQHF.

The J gene is TRBJ1-1, the V gene TRBV5-1; 9 positions match TRBD1. CDR3 length equals 15 residues. V lost 4 bases to trimming and J lost 7 bases; unmatched junction nucleotides: 11. Per germline, CDR1 SGHRS and CDR2 YFSETQ. The CDR3 spells CASSPVEQGAGEAFF. The CDR3 nucleotides read TGCGCCAGCAGCCCGGTGGAACAGGGGGCGGGTGAAGCTTTCTTT.

The chain uses TRBV4-1 and TRBJ2-2; no firm D call. V was shortened by 1 base and J by 7 bases, with 4 bases between the two germline ends. From germline, CDR1 is MGHRA and CDR2 YSYEKL. This CDR3 is built from 12 residues. This chain's CDR3 is CASSQGDGELFF. CDR3 nucleotides: TGCGCCAGCAGCCAAGGAGACGGGGAGCTGTTTTTT.

The CDR3 region has the DNA TGCAGTGCAGCACTCGAAGAGCAGTTCTTC. Encoded protein: CSAALEEQFF. The chain joins TRBV20-1 to TRBJ2-1; D unclear. This CDR3 region has 10 residues. Between the trimmed V and J ends, which lost 6 bases and 10 bases, there was a span of 10 bases. CDR1 DFQATT and CDR2 SNEGSKA come from the germline V gene (reference sequence).

This clone has a handful of counts. The chain couples TRBV6-4 to TRBJ2-2; D possibly corresponds to TRBD1 (6 bases). Trimming shortened V by 6 bases and J by 0 bases, and 11 bases separated the two germline ends. The CDR3 consists of 15 residues. CDR1 and CDR2 (germline): MRHNA, SNTAGT. The CDR3: CASSVDSSNTGELFF. The CDR3 DNA sequence: TGTGCCAGCAGCGTGGACAGCTCGAACACCGGGGAGCTGTTTTTT.

This clone was seen only a few times. J is TRBJ1-6 and V is TRBV4-1; 7 bases are a match to TRBD1. Germline V lookup: CDR1 MGHRA, CDR2 YSYEKL. The CDR3 totals 15 residues. Germline trimming cut 0 bases from V and 8 bases from J; bases unmatched to any gene: 4. CDR3 sequence: CASSQEGDRHSPLHF. CDR3 bases: TGCGCCAGCAGCCAAGAGGGGGACAGACATTCACCCCTCCACTTT.

J is TRBJ2-7 and V is TRBV9; 7 bases line up with TRBD1. The CDR3 sequence is 14 residues long. Germline loops: CDR1 SGDLS, CDR2 YYNGEE. Trimming took 4 bases from V and 2 from J; bases not matched to a gene: 6. The CDR3 protein is CASSPVTGTYEQYF. Written as DNA, the CDR3 is TGTGCCAGCAGCCCGGTGACAGGGACCTACGAGCAGTACTTC.

About this clone: Other DNA sequences within the sample encode an identical CDR3. The chain combines TRBV18 with TRBJ1-2; D not certain. The V gene's germline CDR1 is KGHSH and CDR2 LQKENI. This CDR3 is 13 amino acids long. V was pared by 3 bases and J by 1 base, with 6 bases between. CDR3 bases: TGTGCCAGCTCACCTTCGGGTAACTATGGCTACACCTTC. Translated: CASSPSGNYGYTF.

The chain is built from TRBV5-4 and TRBJ1-3; 8 positions agree with TRBD1. This CDR3 region has 18 residues. V lost 0 bases, J lost 0 bases, and 8 bases stayed unmatched. Germline CDR1 reads SGHNT; CDR2 reads YYREEE (reference sequence). CDR3 residues: CASSLGTGRLSSGNTIYF. As DNA, the CDR3 is TGTGCCAGCAGCTTGGGGACAGGGAGGCTCTCCTCTGGAAACACCATATATTTT. Using reference TRBV5-4 and TRBJ1-3 for the parts outside the CDR3, the full variable domain is ETGVTQSPTHLIKTRGQQVTLRCSSQSGHNTVSWYQQALGQGPQFIFQYYREEENGRGNFPPRFSGLQFPNYSSELNVNALELDDSALYLCASSLGTGRLSSGNTIYFGEGSWLTVV.

The V gene is TRBV5-1, the J gene TRBJ2-7, with 8 bases matching TRBD2. J gave up 0 bases and V 2 bases, and 1 base lay outside the gene matches. CDR1 and CDR2 (germline): SGHRS, YFSETQ. CDR3 size: 14 residues. The CDR3 sequence: CASSFSGTSYEQYF. CDR3 nucleotides: TGCGCCAGCAGCTTTAGCGGGACCTCCTACGAGCAGTACTTC.

The chain joins TRBV30 to TRBJ2-3; D unclear. The CDR3 is 12 residues long. CDR1 is GTSNPN, CDR2 SVGIG, per germline (reference sequence). The V and J ends lost 2 bases and 2 bases respectively, with 5 bases between them. CDR3: CAWSYLTDTQYF. DNA for the CDR3: TGTGCCTGGAGTTATCTCACAGATACGCAGTATTTT.

A few counts support this clone. The genes are TRBV19 and TRBJ2-5; D is unresolved. The CDR3 length is 15 residues. The V and J ends lost 1 base and 0 bases respectively, with 9 bases between them. Germline-derived CDR1 and CDR2 are LNHDA and SQIVND (reference sequence). The CDR3 nucleotides read TGTGCCAGTAGTATAGGTTACTTGTACCAAGAGACCCAGTACTTC. Translated: CASSIGYLYQETQYF.

The J gene is TRBJ2-5, the V gene TRBV24-1; 9 bases line up with TRBD1. The junction had 8 bases not matched to a gene; V was cut back by 5 bases and J by 5 bases. The CDR3 loop spans 15 amino acids. CDR1 and CDR2 from the germline V gene are KGHDR and SFDVKD. For the CDR3, the DNA is TGTGCCACCAGTGCCGGGACAGGGATATGGGAGACCCAGTACTTC. Translating it yields CATSAGTGIWETQYF.

About this clone: The same CDR3 also results from other DNA sequences found in this sample. The chain employs TRBV5-1 and TRBJ1-5, with 7 bases aligning to TRBD1. V gave up 4 bases and J gave up 0 bases; unmatched junction bases: 4. CDR1 is SGHRS and CDR2 is YFSETQ in the germline V gene. The CDR3 consists of 15 residues. CDR3 DNA: TGCGCCAGCAGCCTACAGGGGTATAGCAATCAGCCCCAGCATTTT. Translated, it gives CASSLQGYSNQPQHF.

The chain uses TRBV10-2 and TRBJ2-4, with 7 bases fitting TRBD2. Germline V gives CDR1 WSHSY, CDR2 SAAADI. CDR3 size: 16 residues. The V gene end was trimmed by 2 bases and the J gene end by 6 bases; junction bases not matched to a gene: 10. The CDR3 spells CASSEHYAGVGNIQYF. The CDR3 DNA follows: TGCGCCAGCAGTGAGCATTACGCGGGGGTCGGAAACATTCAGTACTTC.

CDR3 bases: TGCAGCGTTGTTTGGACAGACAACACCGGGGAGCTGTTTTTT. Residues: CSVVWTDNTGELFF. The chain uses TRBV29-1 and TRBJ2-2; tentative D call: TRBD1 (6 bases). Germline V gene sequence: CDR1 SQVTM, CDR2 ANQGSEA. V lost 4 bases to trimming and J lost 2 bases, with 11 bases between them. This CDR3 spans 14 amino acids.

V gene TRBV3-1 (or the pseudogene TRBV3-2) combines with J gene TRBJ2-3, with TRBD2 matching 10 bases. The CDR3 length is 18 residues. J gave up 2 bases and V 1 base, and 9 bases lay outside the gene matches. Germline loops: CDR1 LGHDT, CDR2 YNNKEL (reference sequence). CDR3 DNA: TGTGCCAGCAGCCAAGGGGCATTAGCGGGGGGCCTCACAGATACGCAGTATTTT. Residues: CASSQGALAGGLTDTQYF.

The chain is built from TRBV30 and TRBJ2-6; D tentatively reads TRBD1 or TRBD2 (6 bases each). Per the germline V gene, CDR1 is GTSNPN and CDR2 is SVGIG (reference sequence). Trimming stripped 0 bases from V and 2 bases from J, with 17 bases between. The length of the CDR3 is 18 residues. The CDR3 loop reads CAWSVKRGAGPGANVLTF. The CDR3 nucleotides read TGTGCCTGGAGTGTAAAGAGGGGGGCGGGGCCTGGGGCCAACGTCCTGACTTTC.

V is TRBV10-3 and J is TRBJ1-5, with a tentative D call TRBD1 (5 bases). V was pared by 3 bases and J by 11 bases, with 17 bases between. CDR1 is ENHRY, CDR2 SYGVKD, per germline. This CDR3 region has 14 residues. The CDR3 loop is CAISELYDSGTQHF. The CDR3, as DNA: TGTGCCATCAGTGAATTGTACGACTCAGGGACCCAGCATTTT.

Written as DNA, the CDR3 is TGTGCCAGCAGCCTAACTCGGGACAGGGCTTTAAGCTACACCTTC. Translated: CASSLTRDRALSYTF. The genes are TRBV7-9 and TRBJ1-2; TRBD1 aligns across 9 bases. This CDR3 has 15 amino acids. Germline V gene data show CDR1 as SEHNR and CDR2 as FQNEAQ (reference sequence). The V gene end was trimmed by 5 bases and the J gene end by 9 bases; junction bases not matched to a gene: 13.

Concerning this clone: The same CDR3 also results from other DNA sequences found in this sample. The CDR3 DNA reads as TGCGCCAGCAGCTTGGGTGGGAACACCGGGGAGCTGTTTTTT. It encodes CASSLGGNTGELFF. The chain joins TRBV5-1 to TRBJ2-2; unclear D gene. V lost 0 bases, J lost 1 base, and 4 bases lay in between. Germline-derived CDR1 and CDR2 are SGHRS and YFSETQ. This CDR3 spans 14 amino acids.

This clone was detected only once. The genes are TRBV18 and TRBJ2-2; D is ambiguous. The V end lost 6 bases, the J end lost 9 bases, and 8 bases lay between the germline ends. The CDR3 is made up of 11 amino acids. Germline V CDR1 and CDR2: KGHSH, LQKENI. The CDR3 reads CASSPARELFF. The CDR3 coding sequence is TGTGCCAGCTCGCCCGCCCGGGAGCTGTTTTTT.